This T cell receptor beta chain was obtained from a study of beta chain features in type 1 diabetes. General study results and limits: There was a possibility that cDNA sequencing over-represented cells with high TCR expression. Any HLA-type effect on TCRB rearrangement remained unresolved here.

Turning to this clone: Antigen specificity is unknown.

The CDR3 covers 15 residues. CDR1 SGHTA and CDR2 FQGNSA come from the germline V gene. Trimming cost V 5 bases and J 3 bases, with 14 bases left between them. Investigators reverse transcribed all isolated RNA, so they sequenced expressed TCRB transcripts. Measured with immunoSEQ multiplex PCR; TCRdb has only the in-frame clones, and not every one. The sample shows fewer than 900,000 clones, under 20% of them seen only once. Purity exceeding 95% was reached by all sorted populations. This TCR was sampled from a woman younger than 30 in good health. The material sequenced was naive CD4+ T cells from blood. This chain joins TRBV7-2 and TRBJ1-3; D may be TRBD1 (5 bases). This CDR3 reads CASSQTQVLGNTIYF. CDR3 sequence (DNA): TGTGCCAGCAGCCAGACACAGGTTCTTGGAAACACCATATATTTT.